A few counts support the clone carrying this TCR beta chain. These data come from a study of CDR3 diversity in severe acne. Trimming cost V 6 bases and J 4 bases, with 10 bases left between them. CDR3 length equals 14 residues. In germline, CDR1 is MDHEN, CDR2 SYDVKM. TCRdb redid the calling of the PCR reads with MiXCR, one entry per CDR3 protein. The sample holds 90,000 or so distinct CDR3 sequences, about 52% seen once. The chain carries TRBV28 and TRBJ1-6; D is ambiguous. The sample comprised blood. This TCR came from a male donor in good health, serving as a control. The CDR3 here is CASRKTPYNSPLHF. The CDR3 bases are TGTGCCAGCAGGAAGACACCATATAATTCACCCCTCCACTTT.